This entry concerns a single TCR beta chain. Its antigen is unknown. The entry originates in a study of shared clonotypes between healthy human individuals. Regarding the study as a whole: Read depth was anticipated to influence clonotype sharing among donors. Across subsets, estimated richness was generally greater for naive than for memory populations. The study found lower generation probabilities in non-shared clonotypes than in those shared by all four donors.

This CDR3 has 16 residues. V lost 2 bases and J 0 bases, leaving 11 bases between the germline ends. CDR1 and CDR2 (germline): MGHRA, YSYEKL. Sequencing used immunoSEQ multiplex PCR; TCRdb keeps in-frame clones, though not all of them. The data contain approximately 2.5 million clones, approximately 92% of them singletons. Sequences were obtained from naive CD4+ T cells sorted from blood. Regarding subset: CD45RA+ positively selected. This chain connects TRBV4-1 to TRBJ2-1; D gene uncertain. This receptor was taken from a man between 18 and 29 years old in good health. The CDR3 here is CASSQPDWYSYNEQFF. The CDR3 bases are TGCGCCAGCAGCCAACCAGACTGGTACTCCTACAATGAGCAGTTCTTC.